This T cell receptor beta chain was captured in a study of T cell responses to AZD1222 COVID-19 vaccine. Regarding the study as a whole: Mapped onto spike, vaccine-associated CD4 TCRs spanned it and were dominant at 160-218 and 743-854. There were mostly white British donors and more females than males, and clonal diversity was possibly underestimated.

This table comes from immunoSEQ multiplex PCR, and its TCRdb copy is limited to in-frame clones, with some not included. The repertoire holds around 80,000 clones, with 87% as singletons. Germline-derived CDR1 and CDR2 are MDHEN and SYDVKM. The CDR3 length is 16 residues. The V gene lost 4 bases and the J gene lost 6 bases, with 21 bases spanning the gap. As concerns this clone: What it binds is unknown.

Second doses were pooled across both intervals (about 4 or about 12 weeks). This chain links TRBV28 with TRBJ1-1; no reliable D call. The sequence was collected from an adult who received the AZD1222 COVID-19 vaccine. The input for sequencing was peripheral blood, taken 28 days after the second AZD1222 dose. For the CDR3, the DNA is TGTGCCAGCAGTTCTCGCGGGGAGGCAAAGGCGGCTGAAGCTTTCTTT. Translation: CASSSRGEAKAAEAFF.